Below are 17 T cell receptor beta chains sequenced from a single sample in a study of shared clonotypes between healthy human individuals (dated by TCRdb to the early 2020s). Library construction relied on the immunoSEQ multiplex PCR assay. Entries here come from immuneACCESS through TCRdb and include only in-frame sequences with V and J called. Some clones fail to appear in such tables; in the studies checked, an unresolved V gene covers under half of the shortfall, and the cause of the remainder is unknown. The sample contains around 2.1 million clones, almost 96% of them found a single time. The ten most abundant clones make up roughly 0.13% of the sample. The material sequenced was naive CD4+ T cells sorted from blood. Per the publication, the cell subset or site label means: CD45RA+ positively selected. The source is a man between 18 and 35 years old in good health.

On this clone itself: This same CDR3 is encoded by further DNA sequences in the sample. This chain links TRBV7-9 with TRBJ2-7; possible D gene TRBD2, 6 bases. Germline V gene sequence: CDR1 SEHNR, CDR2 FQNEAQ (reference sequence). The V gene lost 5 bases and the J gene lost 1 base, with 12 bases spanning the gap. The length of the CDR3 is 14 residues. The CDR3 DNA sequence: TGTGCCAGCAGCATGATTGGGGGGTCCTACGAGCAGTACTTC. This sequence encodes CASSMIGGSYEQYF.

This clone was observed once. The chain combines TRBV5-4 with TRBJ2-5; 9 nucleotides line up with TRBD1. The V gene end was trimmed by 4 bases and the J gene end by 4 bases; junction bases not matched to a gene: 8. CDR3 size: 15 residues. Germline V lookup: CDR1 SGHNT, CDR2 YYREEE (reference sequence). The CDR3: CASSPGDRAAETQYF. CDR3 nucleotide sequence: TGTGCCAGCAGCCCGGGGGACAGGGCGGCAGAGACCCAGTACTTC.

The genes are TRBV11-1 and TRBJ1-2; no clear D. From germline, CDR1 is SGHAT and CDR2 FQDESV (reference sequence). V was clipped by 0 bases and J by 5 bases, with 7 bases between them. This CDR3 has 13 residues. As DNA, the CDR3 is TGTGCCAGCAGCTTAGCCAAAGAATATGGCTACACCTTC. This codes for CASSLAKEYGYTF.

V usage is TRBV2 and J usage is TRBJ2-7, with a tentative D call TRBD1 (6 bases). The germline V gene has CDR1 SNHLY and CDR2 FYNNEI. CDR3 length: 15 residues. Trimming left V 7 bases short and J 4 bases short, with 20 bases between. CDR3 sequence (DNA): TGTGCCAGCAAAATGGACAGCCCACGAGGATACGAGCAGTACTTC. Amino acids: CASKMDSPRGYEQYF.

For the CDR3, the DNA is TGTGCCAGCAGGTCAGAGGCGGTGGCCAAAAACATTCAGTACTTC. Translated, it gives CASRSEAVAKNIQYF. This chain connects TRBV2 to TRBJ2-4; D ambiguous. Germline loops: CDR1 SNHLY, CDR2 FYNNEI. Between the trimmed V and J ends, which lost 6 bases and 1 base, there was a span of 13 bases. The CDR3 contains 15 residues.

The chain links TRBV5-6 to TRBJ2-2; a weak D match, TRBD1 (5 bases). The CDR3 is made up of 14 amino acids. Germline V gene data show CDR1 as SGHDT and CDR2 as YYEEEE. The V gene lost 3 bases and the J gene lost 4 bases, with 10 bases spanning the gap. CDR3 amino acids: CASSSGLGTGELFF. DNA of the CDR3: TGTGCCAGCAGCTCAGGGTTAGGCACCGGGGAGCTGTTTTTT.

This chain links TRBV5-1 with TRBJ2-2; D is possibly TRBD1 (5 bases). V lost 0 bases to trimming and J lost 4 bases, with 7 bases between them. The CDR3 length is 14 residues. The germline V gene has CDR1 SGHRS and CDR2 YFSETQ. CDR3 amino acids: CASSLGGATGELFF. The CDR3 DNA follows: TGCGCCAGCAGCTTGGGTGGGGCCACCGGGGAGCTGTTTTTT.

The chain employs TRBV10-3 and TRBJ2-5; D is undetermined. CDR1 is ENHRY, CDR2 SYGVKD, per germline. V lost 1 base to trimming and J lost 5 bases, with 8 bases between them. This CDR3 spans 13 amino acids. The CDR3 sequence is CAISEFSGETQYF. The CDR3 DNA reads TGTGCCATCAGTGAGTTTTCCGGGGAGACCCAGTACTTC.

This chain connects TRBV15 to TRBJ1-5, with D unresolved. V shed 3 bases and J shed 1 base, with 19 bases lying between them. CDR3 length: 18 amino acids. Germline CDR1 LNHNV, CDR2 YYDKDF (reference sequence). The CDR3 bases are TGTGCCACCAGCAGGGACGACGGTGTGGGCCTCAGCAATCAGCCCCAGCATTTT. It translates to CATSRDDGVGLSNQPQHF.

The CDR3 loop is CASSWGKGSYNEQFF. CDR3 coding DNA: TGTGCCAGCAGTTGGGGGAAAGGTTCCTACAATGAGCAGTTCTTC. The chain joins TRBV27 to TRBJ2-1; perhaps D is TRBD1 or TRBD2 (5 bases each). Germline CDR1 and CDR2: MNHEY and SMNVEV (reference sequence). V was clipped by 4 bases and J by 1 base, with 11 bases between them. This CDR3 region has 15 residues.

The CDR3 DNA reads TGTGCCAGCCGACTAGCCGGTGAGCAGTTCTTC. Its translation: CASRLAGEQFF. This rearrangement joins TRBV7-9 to TRBJ2-1, with 7 bases aligning to TRBD2. The germline V gene encodes CDR1 SEHNR and CDR2 FQNEAQ (reference sequence). The CDR3 runs 11 residues. V shed 8 bases and J 9 bases; nucleotides not matched to a gene: 4.

V is TRBV4-1 and J is TRBJ1-5, with D hard to call. V gave up 4 bases and J gave up 4 bases, with 8 bases separating them. In germline, CDR1 is MGHRA, CDR2 YSYEKL. This CDR3 contains 13 residues. CDR3 residues: CASSPAINQPQHF. The CDR3 DNA sequence: TGCGCCAGCAGCCCGGCCATAAATCAGCCCCAGCATTTT.

This clone was seen more than once but under ten times. This specimen includes other DNA sequences encoding the same CDR3. The CDR3 DNA follows: TGTGCCAGCAGCTTAGCACAGGGCTACGAGCAGTACTTC. Translated: CASSLAQGYEQYF. The chain employs TRBV7-2 and TRBJ2-7, with D maybe TRBD1 (6 bases). This CDR3 spans 13 amino acids. Germline CDR1 is SGHTA and CDR2 is FQGNSA. V lost 0 bases and J 3 bases, leaving 6 bases between the germline ends.

The chain recombines TRBV5-4 with TRBJ2-2; 12 bases line up with TRBD2. With 0 bases clipped from V and 8 bases from J, the junction kept 5 bases outside the gene matches. From germline, CDR1 is SGHNT and CDR2 YYREEE (reference sequence). The CDR3 contains 16 residues. Written as DNA, the CDR3 is TGTGCCAGCAGCTTGGAACTAGCGGGGGGAGGTGGGGAGCTGTTTTTT. This gives the protein CASSLELAGGGGELFF.

A remark on this clone: Different DNA sequences within this sample yield the same CDR3. The rearrangement joins TRBV7-9 to TRBJ2-3; D remains unclear. CDR3 length: 13 residues. Per germline, CDR1 SEHNR and CDR2 FQNEAQ (reference sequence). V was clipped by 1 base and J by 2 bases, with 4 bases between them. The CDR3 sequence: CASSLGSTDTQYF. The CDR3 DNA reads as TGTGCCAGCAGCTTAGGGTCCACAGATACGCAGTATTTT.

This CDR3 reads CASSQDGDRGGNEQFF. DNA of the CDR3: TGCGCCAGCAGCCAAGATGGAGACAGGGGCGGGAATGAGCAGTTCTTC. The chain carries TRBV4-1 and TRBJ2-1; 8 nucleotides match TRBD1. The CDR3 sequence is 16 residues long. The J segment lost 7 bases and the V segment lost 0 bases, leaving 8 bases of the junction unmatched. CDR1 is MGHRA, CDR2 YSYEKL, per germline.

This clone was observed a single time. The chain uses TRBV4-3 and TRBJ2-2, with 9 bases lining up with TRBD2. The trim removed 0 bases at V and 2 bases at J, leaving 4 bases unmatched. Germline CDR1 and CDR2: LGHNA and YSLEER. CDR3 length: 17 residues. The CDR3 here is CASSQDASGINTGELFF. As DNA, the CDR3 is TGCGCCAGCAGCCAAGATGCTAGCGGGATAAACACCGGGGAGCTGTTTTTT.